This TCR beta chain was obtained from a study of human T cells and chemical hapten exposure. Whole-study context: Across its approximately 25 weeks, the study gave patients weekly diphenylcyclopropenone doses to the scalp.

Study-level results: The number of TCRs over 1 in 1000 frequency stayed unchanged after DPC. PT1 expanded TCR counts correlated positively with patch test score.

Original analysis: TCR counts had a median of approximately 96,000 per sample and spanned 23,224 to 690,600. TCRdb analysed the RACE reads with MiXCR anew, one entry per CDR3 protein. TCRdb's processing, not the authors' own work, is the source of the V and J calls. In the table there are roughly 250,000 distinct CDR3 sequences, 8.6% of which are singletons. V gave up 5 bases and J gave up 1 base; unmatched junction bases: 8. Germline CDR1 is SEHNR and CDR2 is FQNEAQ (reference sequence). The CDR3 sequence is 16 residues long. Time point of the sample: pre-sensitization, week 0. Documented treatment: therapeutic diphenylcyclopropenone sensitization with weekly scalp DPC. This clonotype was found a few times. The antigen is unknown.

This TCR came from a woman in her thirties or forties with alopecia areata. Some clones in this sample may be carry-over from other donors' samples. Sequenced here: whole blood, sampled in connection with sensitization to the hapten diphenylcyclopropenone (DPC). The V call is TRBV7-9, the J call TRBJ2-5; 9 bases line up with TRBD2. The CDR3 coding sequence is TGTGCCAGCAGCCCGGGGGTAGCGGGGGTCCAAGAGACCCAGTACTTC. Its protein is CASSPGVAGVQETQYF.